One and the same sample provided the 8 T cell receptor beta chains below, sequenced in a study of T cells in Graves' hyperthyroidism and ophthalmopathy. Amplification targeted TCR beta CDR3 regions from RNA transcripts. The TCR CDR3 first-round RT-PCR relied on the HTBI primer set. TCRdb used MiXCR to reprocess the multiplex PCR reads, holding one entry per CDR3 protein. The sample records about 250,000 distinct CDR3 sequences, 20% to 25% being singletons. Specimen: blood. These TCRs come from a man in his thirties or forties with Graves' ophthalmopathy.

This clonotype was picked up many times. The CDR3 loop is CASSGQGSNQPQHF. CDR3 coding DNA: TGTGCCAGCTCGGGACAGGGGAGCAATCAGCCCCAGCATTTT. The chain carries TRBV18 and TRBJ1-5; TRBD1 matches at 10 bases. Trimming removed 6 bases from V and 1 base from J; junction bases left unmatched: 0. The CDR3 sequence is 14 residues long. Germline-derived CDR1 and CDR2 are KGHSH and LQKENI.

The rearrangement uses TRBV19 and TRBJ2-7; 8 nucleotides line up with TRBD1. The length of the CDR3 is 14 residues. Germline V CDR1 and CDR2: LNHDA, SQIVND (reference sequence). The trim removed 5 bases at V and 4 bases at J, leaving 7 bases unmatched. The CDR3 loop is CASSPTGVAYEQYF. The CDR3, as DNA: TGTGCCAGTAGTCCGACAGGGGTTGCATACGAGCAGTACTTC.

The CDR3 nucleotides read TGTGCCAGCAGTCCAACTAACCGGGACATACACAATGAGCAGTTCTTC. Translating it yields CASSPTNRDIHNEQFF. The chain has TRBV27 and TRBJ2-1; possible D gene TRBD1, 6 bases. Germline V gene lookup returns CDR1 MNHEY and CDR2 SMNVEV (reference sequence). The CDR3 is 16 residues long. Trimming stripped 5 bases from V and 5 bases from J, with 19 bases between.

This clonotype was detected only a few times. This sequence joins TRBV24-1 and TRBJ2-3; TRBD1 matches 8 bases. CDR3 length: 13 residues. Unmatched junction bases numbered 1, after V lost 9 bases and J lost 0 bases. CDR1 and CDR2 from the germline V gene are KGHDR and SFDVKD. The CDR3 loop reads CATGTGSTDTQYF. In DNA, the CDR3 is TGTGCCACCGGGACAGGAAGCACAGATACGCAGTATTTT.

The V gene is TRBV28, the J gene TRBJ2-1, with D possibly TRBD2 on 5 matching bases. Per the germline V gene, CDR1 is MDHEN and CDR2 is SYDVKM. Trimming pared 8 bases from V and 3 bases from J, leaving 11 bases between. CDR3 size: 13 residues. The CDR3 coding sequence is TGTGCCAGCGGCGGGCGAAACTACAATGAGCAGTTCTTC. Its protein product is CASGGRNYNEQFF. The full variable domain, with the rest looked up from reference TRBV28 and TRBJ2-1, is DVKVTQSSRYLVKRTGEKVFLECVQDMDHENMFWYRQDPGLGLRLIYFSYDVKMKEKGDIPEGYSVSREKKERFSLILESASTNQTSMYLCASGGRNYNEQFFGPGTRLTVL.

The rearrangement uses TRBV20-1 and TRBJ2-5; 8 bases line up with TRBD2. The germline CDR1 and CDR2 sequences are DFQATT and SNEGSKA (reference sequence). The CDR3 extends over 14 amino acids. Losses at the gene ends were 0 bases for V and 4 bases for J; bases not matched to a gene: 4. CDR3 residues: CSARDRGLGETQYF. The CDR3 region has the DNA TGCAGTGCTAGAGATAGGGGACTAGGAGAGACCCAGTACTTC.

V gene TRBV27 combines with J gene TRBJ2-4; 7 nucleotides agree with TRBD2. The CDR3 covers 15 residues. CDR1 MNHEY and CDR2 SMNVEV come from the germline V gene (reference sequence). The ends lost 5 bases at V and 7 bases at J; junction bases unmatched: 11. The CDR3 reads CASSRRIQGGNIQYF. The CDR3 DNA is TGTGCCAGCAGTCGGAGGATCCAGGGAGGGAACATTCAGTACTTC.

This clonotype has just a few counts. The chain links TRBV11-2 to TRBJ2-7, with D perhaps given as TRBD1 or TRBD2 (5 bases each). Germline CDR1 and CDR2: SGHAT and FQNNGV. V lost 3 bases and J 0 bases, leaving 12 bases between the germline ends. CDR3 length equals 15 residues. CDR3 in amino acids: CASSLSAGSSYEQYF. The DNA of the CDR3 is TGTGCCAGCAGCTTGTCGGCAGGGAGCTCCTACGAGCAGTACTTC.